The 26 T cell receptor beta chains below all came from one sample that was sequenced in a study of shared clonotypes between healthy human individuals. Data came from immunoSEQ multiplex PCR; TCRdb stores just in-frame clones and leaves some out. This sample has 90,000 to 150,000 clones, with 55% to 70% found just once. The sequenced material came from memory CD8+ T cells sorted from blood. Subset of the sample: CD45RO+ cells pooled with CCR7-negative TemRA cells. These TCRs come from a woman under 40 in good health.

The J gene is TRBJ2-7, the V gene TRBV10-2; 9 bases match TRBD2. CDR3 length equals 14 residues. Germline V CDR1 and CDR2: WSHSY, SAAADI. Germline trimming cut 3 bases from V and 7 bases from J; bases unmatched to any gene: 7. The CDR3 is CASSELAGAEEQYF. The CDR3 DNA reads TGCGCCAGCAGTGAATTAGCGGGAGCGGAGGAGCAGTACTTC.

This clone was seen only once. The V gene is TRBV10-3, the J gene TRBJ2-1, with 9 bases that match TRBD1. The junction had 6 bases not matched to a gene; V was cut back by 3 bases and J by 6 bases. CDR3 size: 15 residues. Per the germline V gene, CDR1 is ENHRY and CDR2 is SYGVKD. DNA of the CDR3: TGTGCCATCAGTGAACCCGGGACAGGGATCAATGAGCAGTTCTTC. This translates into CAISEPGTGINEQFF.

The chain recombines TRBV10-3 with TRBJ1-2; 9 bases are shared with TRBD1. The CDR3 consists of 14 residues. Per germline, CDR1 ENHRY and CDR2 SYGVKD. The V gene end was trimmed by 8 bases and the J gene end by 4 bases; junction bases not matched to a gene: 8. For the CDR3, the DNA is TGTGCCATCGGCCTTTGGACAGGGGTCTATGGCTACACCTTC. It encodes CAIGLWTGVYGYTF.

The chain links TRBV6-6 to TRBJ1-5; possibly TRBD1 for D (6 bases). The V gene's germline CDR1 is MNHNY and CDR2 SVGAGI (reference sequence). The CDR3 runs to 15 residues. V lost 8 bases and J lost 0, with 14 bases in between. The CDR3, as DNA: TGTGCCAGCGAGGGGGAGGCATATAGCAATCAGCCCCAGCATTTT. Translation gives CASEGEAYSNQPQHF.

DNA for the CDR3: TGTGCCAGCAGCTTAAAGCCTAGCGTGACTTACGAGCAGTACTTC. It translates to CASSLKPSVTYEQYF. The rearrangement links TRBV5-4 to TRBJ2-7, with TRBD2 as a possible D gene (6 bases). The V gene's germline CDR1 is SGHNT and CDR2 YYREEE (reference sequence). This CDR3 is built from 15 residues. V was clipped by 2 bases and J by 4 bases, with 16 bases between them.

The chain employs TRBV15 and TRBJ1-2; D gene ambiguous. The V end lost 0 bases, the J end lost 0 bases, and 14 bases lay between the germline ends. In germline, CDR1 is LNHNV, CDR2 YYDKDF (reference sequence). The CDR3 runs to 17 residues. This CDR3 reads CATSRDITSAPNYGYTF. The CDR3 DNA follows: TGTGCCACCAGCAGAGACATCACGTCAGCCCCTAACTATGGCTACACCTTC.

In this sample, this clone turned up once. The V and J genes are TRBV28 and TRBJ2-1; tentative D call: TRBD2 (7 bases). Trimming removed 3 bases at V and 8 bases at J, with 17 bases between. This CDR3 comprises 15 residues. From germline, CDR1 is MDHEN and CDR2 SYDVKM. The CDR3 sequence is CASSFSAVGGHEQFF. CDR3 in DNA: TGTGCCAGCAGTTTCTCGGCGGTGGGGGGGCATGAGCAGTTCTTC.

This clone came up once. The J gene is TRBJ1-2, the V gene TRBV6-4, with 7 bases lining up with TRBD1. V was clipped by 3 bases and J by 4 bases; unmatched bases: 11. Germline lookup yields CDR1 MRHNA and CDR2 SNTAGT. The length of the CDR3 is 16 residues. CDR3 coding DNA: TGTGCCAGCAGTGAAAGAGGAACAGGGGCACGCTATGGCTACACCTTC. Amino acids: CASSERGTGARYGYTF.

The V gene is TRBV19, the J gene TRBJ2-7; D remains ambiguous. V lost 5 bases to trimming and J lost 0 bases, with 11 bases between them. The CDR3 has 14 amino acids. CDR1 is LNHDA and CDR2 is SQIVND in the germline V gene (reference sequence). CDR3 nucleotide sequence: TGTGCCAGTAGTCCGCAAATTCTCTCCTACGAGCAGTACTTC. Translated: CASSPQILSYEQYF.

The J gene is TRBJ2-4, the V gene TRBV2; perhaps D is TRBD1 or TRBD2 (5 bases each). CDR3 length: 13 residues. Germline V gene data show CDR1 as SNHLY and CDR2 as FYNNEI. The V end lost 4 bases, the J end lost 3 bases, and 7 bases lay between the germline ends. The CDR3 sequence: CASSGDGKNIQYF. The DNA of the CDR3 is TGTGCCAGCAGTGGGGACGGCAAAAACATTCAGTACTTC.

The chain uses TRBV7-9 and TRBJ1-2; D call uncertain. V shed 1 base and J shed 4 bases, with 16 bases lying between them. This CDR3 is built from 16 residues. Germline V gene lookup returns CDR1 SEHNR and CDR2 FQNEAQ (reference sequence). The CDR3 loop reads CASSLGQAADGYGYTF. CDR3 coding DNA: TGTGCCAGCAGCTTAGGGCAGGCGGCGGATGGCTATGGCTACACCTTC.

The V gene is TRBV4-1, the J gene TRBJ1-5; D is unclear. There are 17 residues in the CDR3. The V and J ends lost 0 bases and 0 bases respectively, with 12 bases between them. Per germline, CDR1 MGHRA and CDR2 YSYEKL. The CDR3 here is CASSQEGNHYSNQPQHF. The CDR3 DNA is TGCGCCAGCAGCCAAGAAGGGAACCACTATAGCAATCAGCCCCAGCATTTT.

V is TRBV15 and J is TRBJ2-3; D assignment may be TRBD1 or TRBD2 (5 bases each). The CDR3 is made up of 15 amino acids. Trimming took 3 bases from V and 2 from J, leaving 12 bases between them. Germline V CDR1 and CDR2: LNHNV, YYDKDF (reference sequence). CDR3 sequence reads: CATSSGLGDTDTQYF. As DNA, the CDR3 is TGTGCCACCAGCAGCGGGTTGGGGGACACAGATACGCAGTATTTT.

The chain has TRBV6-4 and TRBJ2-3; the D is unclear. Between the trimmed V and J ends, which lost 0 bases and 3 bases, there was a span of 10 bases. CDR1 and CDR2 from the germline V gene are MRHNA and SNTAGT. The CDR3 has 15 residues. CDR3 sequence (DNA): TGTGCCAGCAGTGACTCGAACGGTGCTACAGATACGCAGTATTTT. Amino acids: CASSDSNGATDTQYF.

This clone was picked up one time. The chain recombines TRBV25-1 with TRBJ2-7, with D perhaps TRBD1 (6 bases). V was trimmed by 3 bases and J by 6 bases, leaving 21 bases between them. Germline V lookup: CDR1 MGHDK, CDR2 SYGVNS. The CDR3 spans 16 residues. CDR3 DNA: TGTGCCAGCAGTGACGTTCCTCCGACAGGATTTGTCGAGCAGTACTTC. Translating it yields CASSDVPPTGFVEQYF.

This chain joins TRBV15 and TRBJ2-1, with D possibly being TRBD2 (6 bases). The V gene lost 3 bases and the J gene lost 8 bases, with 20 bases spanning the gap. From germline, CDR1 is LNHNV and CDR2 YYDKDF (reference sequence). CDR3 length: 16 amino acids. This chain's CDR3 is CATSSGSLDLVDEQFF. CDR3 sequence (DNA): TGTGCCACCAGCAGCGGGAGTCTTGATTTGGTCGATGAGCAGTTCTTC.

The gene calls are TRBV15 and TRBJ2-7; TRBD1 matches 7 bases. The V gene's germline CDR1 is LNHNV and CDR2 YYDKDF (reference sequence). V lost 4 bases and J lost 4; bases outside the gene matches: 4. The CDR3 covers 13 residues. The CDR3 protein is CATSIGTAYEQYF. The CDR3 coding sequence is TGTGCCACCAGCATAGGGACAGCTTACGAGCAGTACTTC.

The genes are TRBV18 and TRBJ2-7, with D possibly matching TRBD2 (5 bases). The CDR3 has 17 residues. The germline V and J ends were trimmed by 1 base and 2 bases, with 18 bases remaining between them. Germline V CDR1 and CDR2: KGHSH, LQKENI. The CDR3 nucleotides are TGTGCCAGCTCACCACTCCATGATCAGCGGACTCCCTACGAGCAGTACTTC. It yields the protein CASSPLHDQRTPYEQYF.

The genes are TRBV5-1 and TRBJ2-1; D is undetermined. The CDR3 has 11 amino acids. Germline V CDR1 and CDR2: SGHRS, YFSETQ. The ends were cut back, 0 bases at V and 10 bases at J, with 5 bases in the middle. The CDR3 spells CASSLDVEQFF. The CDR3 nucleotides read TGCGCCAGCAGCTTGGATGTGGAGCAGTTCTTC.

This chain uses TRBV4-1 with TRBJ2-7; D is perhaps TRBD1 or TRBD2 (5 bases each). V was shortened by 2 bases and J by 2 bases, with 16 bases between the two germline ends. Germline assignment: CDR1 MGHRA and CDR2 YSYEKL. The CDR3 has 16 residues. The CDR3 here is CASSQYRVLGPYEQYF. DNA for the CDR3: TGCGCCAGCAGCCAATATAGGGTTCTGGGACCCTACGAGCAGTACTTC.

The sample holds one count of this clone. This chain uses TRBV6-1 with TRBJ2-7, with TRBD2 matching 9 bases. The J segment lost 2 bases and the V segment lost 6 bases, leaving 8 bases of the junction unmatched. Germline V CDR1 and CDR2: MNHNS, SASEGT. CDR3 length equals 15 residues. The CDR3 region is CASSLGASGAYEQYF. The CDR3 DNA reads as TGTGCCAGCAGCCTTGGGGCTAGCGGGGCCTACGAGCAGTACTTC.

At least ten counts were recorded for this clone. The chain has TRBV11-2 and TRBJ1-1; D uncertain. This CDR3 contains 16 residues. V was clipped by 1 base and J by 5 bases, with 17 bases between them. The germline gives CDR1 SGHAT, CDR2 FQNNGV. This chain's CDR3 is CASSLGEWGVGTEAFF. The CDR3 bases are TGTGCCAGCAGCTTAGGGGAATGGGGTGTGGGGACTGAAGCTTTCTTT. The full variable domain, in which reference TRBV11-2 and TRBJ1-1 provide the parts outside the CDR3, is EAGVAQSPRYKIIEKRQSVAFWCNPISGHATLYWYQQILGQGPKLLIQFQNNGVVDDSQLPKDRFSAERLKGVDSTLKIQPAKLEDSAVYLCASSLGEWGVGTEAFFGQGTRLTVV.

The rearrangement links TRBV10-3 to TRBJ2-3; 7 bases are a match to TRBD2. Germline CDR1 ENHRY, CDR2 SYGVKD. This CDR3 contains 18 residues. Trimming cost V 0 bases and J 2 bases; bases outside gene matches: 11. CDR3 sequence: CAISESKRSSGPTDTQYF. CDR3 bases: TGTGCCATCAGTGAGTCGAAACGTTCTAGCGGACCCACAGATACGCAGTATTTT.

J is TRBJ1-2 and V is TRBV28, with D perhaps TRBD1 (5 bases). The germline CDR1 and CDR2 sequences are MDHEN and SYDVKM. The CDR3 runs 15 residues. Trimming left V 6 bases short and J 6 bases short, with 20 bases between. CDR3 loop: CASRSRVMPYHGYTF. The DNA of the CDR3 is TGTGCCAGCAGGTCCAGGGTGATGCCCTACCATGGCTACACCTTC.

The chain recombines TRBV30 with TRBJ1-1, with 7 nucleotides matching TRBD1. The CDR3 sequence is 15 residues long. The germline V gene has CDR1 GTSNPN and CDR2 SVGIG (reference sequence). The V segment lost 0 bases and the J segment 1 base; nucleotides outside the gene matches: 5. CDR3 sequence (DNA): TGTGCCTGGAGTGTACAGGGGACGAAGAACACTGAAGCTTTCTTT. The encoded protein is CAWSVQGTKNTEAFF.

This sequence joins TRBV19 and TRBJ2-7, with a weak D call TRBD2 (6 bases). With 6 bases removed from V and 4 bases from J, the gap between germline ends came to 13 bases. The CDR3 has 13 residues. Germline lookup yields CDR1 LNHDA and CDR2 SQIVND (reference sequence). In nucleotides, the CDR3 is TGTGCCAGTAGGGGACTGAGAAATTACGAGCAGTACTTC. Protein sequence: CASRGLRNYEQYF.